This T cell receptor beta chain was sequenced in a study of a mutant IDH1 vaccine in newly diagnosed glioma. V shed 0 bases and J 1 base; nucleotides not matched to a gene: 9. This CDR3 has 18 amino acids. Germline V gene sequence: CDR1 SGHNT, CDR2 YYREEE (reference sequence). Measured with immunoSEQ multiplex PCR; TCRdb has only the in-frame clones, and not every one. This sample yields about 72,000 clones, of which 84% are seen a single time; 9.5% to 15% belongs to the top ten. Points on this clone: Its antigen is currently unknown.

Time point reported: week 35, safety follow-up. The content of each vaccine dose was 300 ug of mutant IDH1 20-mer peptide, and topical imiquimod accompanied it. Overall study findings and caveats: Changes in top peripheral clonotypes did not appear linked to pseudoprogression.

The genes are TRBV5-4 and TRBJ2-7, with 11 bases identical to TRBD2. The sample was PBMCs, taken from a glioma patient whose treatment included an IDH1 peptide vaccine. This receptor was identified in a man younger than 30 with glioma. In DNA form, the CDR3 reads TGTGCCAGCAGCTTGGTTGGGACTAGCGGAGGGGGTTCCTACGAGCAGTACTTC. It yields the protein CASSLVGTSGGGSYEQYF.